These T cell receptor beta chains were read from a single sample in a study of tumor-infiltrating lymphocytes in primary liver carcinoma. TCRdb re-derived calls from the multiplex PCR reads in MiXCR, one entry per CDR3 protein. The sample has some 180,000 distinct CDR3 sequences, around four fifths seen once; the top ten hold around 18%. Sequencing input: tumor tissue from primary liver carcinoma. The receptor source for this set is a man aged 35 to 55 with primary liver carcinoma and hepatitis B virus infection. Both conserved end residues are part of each CDR3. Fields, in order: clone size, D gene, J gene, V gene, CDR3 DNA, CDR3 protein. A D gene is named only where the DNA matches it firmly. Where a row states a size, it is once, few, many or the class of an expanded clone; other rows omit it.

clone_size: .; d_call: .; j_call: TRBJ1-6; v_call: TRBV11-1; cdr3_nt: TGTGCCAGGAGCCGGAAATTGGTTTCACCCCTCCACTTT; cdr3_aa: CARSRKLVSPLHF
clone_size: .; d_call: .; j_call: TRBJ2-7; v_call: TRBV12-3/TRBV12-4; cdr3_nt: TGTGCCAGCAGTTCATCGATAGGGCTAATGAACGAGCAGTACTTC; cdr3_aa: CASSSSIGLMNEQYF
clone_size: .; d_call: .; j_call: TRBJ2-2; v_call: TRBV11-2; cdr3_nt: TGTGCCAGCAGCCATGTCCGGGGGAGGATCGGGAAGCTGTTCTTT; cdr3_aa: CASSHVRGRIGKLFF
clone_size: once; d_call: TRBD1; j_call: TRBJ2-3; v_call: TRBV12-3/TRBV12-4; cdr3_nt: TGTGCCAGCAGGGAGGGGACAGGTTCTGATACGCTGTATTTT; cdr3_aa: CASREGTGSDTLYF
clone_size: .; d_call: TRBD1; j_call: TRBJ2-1; v_call: TRBV5-1; cdr3_nt: TGCGCCAGCAACCTACAGGGGCGGCTCGATGAGCAGTTCTTC; cdr3_aa: CASNLQGRLDEQFF
clone_size: .; d_call: .; j_call: TRBJ1-1; v_call: TRBV30; cdr3_nt: TGTGCCTGGAGCCTATTCGAGGGGTCTGAAGCTTTCTTT; cdr3_aa: CAWSLFEGSEAFF
clone_size: .; d_call: TRBD2; j_call: TRBJ2-3; v_call: TRBV6-2/TRBV6-3; cdr3_nt: TGTGCTAGTTCCGATGGGACTAGAACCCCGCAGTATTTT; cdr3_aa: CASSDGTRTPQYF
clone_size: .; d_call: TRBD2; j_call: TRBJ2-7; v_call: TRBV28; cdr3_nt: TGTGCCAGCAGTCGGGGGGGAACACATTACGAGCAGTACTTC; cdr3_aa: CASSRGGTHYEQYF
clone_size: .; d_call: .; j_call: TRBJ2-1; v_call: TRBV11-2; cdr3_nt: TGTCCCAGCAGCTTAGATCGTATATCGTTAGGGGATGAGCAGTTCTTC; cdr3_aa: CPSSLDRISLGDEQFF
clone_size: .; d_call: TRBD2; j_call: TRBJ2-1; v_call: TRBV11-2; cdr3_nt: TGTCCCAGCAGCTTAGATAGGGGCGGGAGGCTCTATAACGAGCAGTTCTTC; cdr3_aa: CPSSLDRGGRLYNEQFF
clone_size: .; d_call: TRBD1; j_call: TRBJ2-1; v_call: TRBV6-2/TRBV6-3; cdr3_nt: TGTGCCAGTGGCGGACAGGTCCTTAACTCCTACAATGAGCAGTTCTTC; cdr3_aa: CASGGQVLNSYNEQFF
clone_size: once; d_call: TRBD2; j_call: TRBJ2-3; v_call: TRBV11-2; cdr3_nt: TGTGCCAGCAGCTTAGATCCGGGTGAGACTAGCATAGATACGCGGTATTTT; cdr3_aa: CASSLDPGETSIDTRYF
clone_size: .; d_call: .; j_call: TRBJ2-7; v_call: TRBV11-2; cdr3_nt: TGTGCCAGCAACATCTGGGGCTATCGGGACAAGCAGTACTTC; cdr3_aa: CASNIWGYRDKQYF
clone_size: .; d_call: TRBD2; j_call: TRBJ2-7; v_call: TRBV6-2/TRBV6-3; cdr3_nt: TGTGACAACAGCACTCCGACTAGCGGAGGGTACAAGCAGTACTTC; cdr3_aa: CDNSTPTSGGYKQYF
clone_size: once; d_call: .; j_call: TRBJ1-5; v_call: TRBV11-1; cdr3_nt: TGTGCCAGCAGCTCTGGGGGAAGCTTTGTTGGAGCCCGCACAGATATGCAGCATTTT; cdr3_aa: CASSSGGSFVGARTDMQHF
clone_size: .; d_call: .; j_call: TRBJ2-3; v_call: TRBV10-3; cdr3_nt: TGTGGCACCAGAGGTGGTCCTAGCGAGGAGCAGTATTTT; cdr3_aa: CGTRGGPSEEQYF
clone_size: .; d_call: .; j_call: TRBJ2-2; v_call: TRBV12-3/TRBV12-4; cdr3_nt: TGTGCCAGCAGTTTACCGGAGGGTATAAAGACCGGGGAGCTGTTTTTT; cdr3_aa: CASSLPEGIKTGELFF
clone_size: .; d_call: TRBD1; j_call: TRBJ2-5; v_call: TRBV9; cdr3_nt: TGTGCCGGCAGCATACAGGGGGCCAGTGAGACCCAGTATTTC; cdr3_aa: CAGSIQGASETQYF
clone_size: .; d_call: .; j_call: TRBJ2-1; v_call: TRBV10-3; cdr3_nt: TGTGCCATCAGAACCGGGATAGGGGTATACAATGAGCAGTTCTTC; cdr3_aa: CAIRTGIGVYNEQFF
clone_size: .; d_call: .; j_call: TRBJ1-2; v_call: TRBV5-6; cdr3_nt: TGTGCCGGCATCTCGGGGGAAGGCTACACCTTC; cdr3_aa: CAGISGEGYTF
clone_size: .; d_call: .; j_call: TRBJ2-7; v_call: TRBV29-1; cdr3_nt: TGCAGCGCCATGACATCTGAGACCGTCACTCCTTACGAGCAGTACTTC; cdr3_aa: CSAMTSETVTPYEQYF